Below are 7 T cell receptor beta chains sequenced from a single sample in a study of tumor-infiltrating lymphocytes in primary liver carcinoma. A constant-region primer primed TCR beta cDNA synthesis from about 0.55 ug of total RNA. Sequencing libraries for TCR beta derived from three nested multiplex PCR rounds that used slightly modified ARM-PCR. Each of the first two PCR rounds ran approximately 9 cycles with TRBV1-TRBV30 forward and C-beta reverse primers. MiXCR was run by TCRdb on the multiplex PCR reads, yielding one entry per CDR3 protein. The sample records tens of thousands of distinct CDR3 sequences, around 70% being singletons. Unsorted bulk tissue (roughly 20-34 mg) underwent RNA and DNA co-extraction. The sequencing input was liver tumor tissue from sampling region 1. Subset meaning: tumor region T1, superior pole. The receptor set was obtained from a man aged 35 to 55 with primary liver carcinoma and hepatitis B virus infection.

About this clonotype: Because the CDR3 is missing its conserved closing phenylalanine or tryptophan, this is likely a read error. V and J are TRBV5-4 and TRBJ2-7, with D possibly being TRBD1 (6 bases). In germline, CDR1 is SGHNT, CDR2 YYREEE (reference sequence). V lost 4 bases to trimming and J lost 8 bases, with 25 bases between them. This CDR3 spans 16 amino acids. As DNA, the CDR3 is TGTGCCAGCAGCCATCCTCCCGGGGCAGGGGCACAGCAGCAGTACTCC. Translation gives CASSHPPGAGAQQQYS.

As for this clonotype: Without the conserved terminal phenylalanine or tryptophan, this CDR3 likely stems from a read error. The J gene is TRBJ2-5, the V gene TRBV11-2; D ambiguous. This CDR3 is 12 amino acids long. Germline V lookup: CDR1 SGHAT, CDR2 FQNNGV. The CDR3 protein is CASSLEERAQYS. The CDR3 nucleotides are TGTGCTAGCAGCTTAGAGGAAAGGGCCCAGTACTCA.

The chain has TRBV28 and TRBJ2-4; 8 bases agree with TRBD2. Germline trimming cut 6 bases from V and 3 bases from J; bases unmatched to any gene: 16. The length of the CDR3 is 18 residues. CDR1 is MDHEN, CDR2 SYDVKM, per germline. The CDR3 DNA follows: TGTGCCAGCAGCCGGGGACTAGTGGTCCTCCTAGTCAAAAACATTCAGTACTTC. Translating gives CASSRGLVVLLVKNIQYF.

This clonotype appeared many times. The genes are TRBV4-1 and TRBJ2-2; TRBD1 is a possible D gene (6 bases). V lost 3 bases, J lost 4 bases, and 15 bases lay in between. There are 16 residues in the CDR3. From germline, CDR1 is MGHRA and CDR2 YSYEKL. CDR3 region: CASSQRAGASTGELFF. The DNA for the CDR3 is TGCGCCAGCAGCCAGCGGGCAGGGGCCAGCACCGGGGAGCTGTTTTTT.

A few counts support this clonotype. This may be a read error, as it is one base from a much larger clone. This sequence joins TRBV5-1 and TRBJ1-1; D gene ambiguous. Looked up from germline, CDR1 is SGHRS and CDR2 is YFSETQ. The CDR3 has 14 amino acids. The V end was cut by 5 bases, the J end by 2 bases, with 13 bases between. Written as DNA, the CDR3 is TGCGCCAGCAGTAGGGAGACCACTAACACTGAAGCTTTCTTT. This gives the protein CASSRETTNTEAFF.

A few counts support this clonotype. This chain uses TRBV11-2 with TRBJ1-5; D gene ambiguous. Germline assignment: CDR1 SGHAT and CDR2 FQNNGV. Trimming took 3 bases from V and 6 from J, leaving 12 bases between them. The CDR3 is made up of 14 amino acids. CDR3 in amino acids: CASSLSEYIQPQHF. The CDR3 DNA follows: TGTGCCAGCAGCTTGTCCGAGTACATTCAGCCCCAGCATTTT.

This clonotype was seen once. An end of the junction does not agree with germline; a read error may underlie this. The chain has TRBV5-6 and TRBJ2-5; possibly TRBD2 for D (5 bases). Germline-derived CDR1 and CDR2 are SGHDT and YYEEEE. The length of the CDR3 is 13 residues. The CDR3 DNA reads as TGTGCCACCAGCTTCAGAGGGCGGGAGACCCAGTACTTC. Translation: CATSFRGRETQYF.